The clone carrying this TCR beta chain was observed a single time. Methods used by the authors: How many nucleated cells were present was estimated from reference gene primer amplification. Measured with immunoSEQ multiplex PCR; TCRdb has only the in-frame clones, and not every one. That table gives V, J and clone size, and the DNA gave D and trimming. The repertoire holds 300,000 to 500,000 clones, with 88% as singletons. Assignments of participants to cohorts depended upon their own reported clinical history. The record originates from a study of blood T cell repertoires in COVID-19. About the study: T cells, B-cell-depleted T cells, or PBMCs provided the cDNA or gDNA that served as material.

CDR1 and CDR2 from the germline V gene are LNHNV and YYDKDF (reference sequence). CDR3 size: 13 residues. V was shortened by 5 bases and J by 6 bases, with 11 bases between the two germline ends. This receptor was identified in a woman under 40 with acute COVID-19. The sequencing input was PBMCs or T cells enriched from blood (not recorded which). The chain carries TRBV15 and TRBJ1-5, with D possibly matching TRBD1 (5 bases). The chain's CDR3 is CATSGQTVQPQHF. In nucleotides, the CDR3 is TGTGCCACCAGCGGCCAGACAGTTCAGCCCCAGCATTTT.